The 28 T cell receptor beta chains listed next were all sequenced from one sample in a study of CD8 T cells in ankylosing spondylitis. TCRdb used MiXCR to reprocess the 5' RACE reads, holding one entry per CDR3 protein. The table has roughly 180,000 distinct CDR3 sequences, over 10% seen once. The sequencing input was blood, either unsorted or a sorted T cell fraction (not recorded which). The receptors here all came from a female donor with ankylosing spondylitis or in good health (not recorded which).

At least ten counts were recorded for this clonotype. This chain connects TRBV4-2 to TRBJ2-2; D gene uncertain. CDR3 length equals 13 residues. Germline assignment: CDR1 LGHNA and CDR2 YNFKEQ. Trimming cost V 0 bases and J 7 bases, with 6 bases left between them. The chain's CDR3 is CASSQDLNGELFF. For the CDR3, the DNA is TGTGCCAGCAGCCAAGATTTGAACGGGGAGCTGTTTTTT.

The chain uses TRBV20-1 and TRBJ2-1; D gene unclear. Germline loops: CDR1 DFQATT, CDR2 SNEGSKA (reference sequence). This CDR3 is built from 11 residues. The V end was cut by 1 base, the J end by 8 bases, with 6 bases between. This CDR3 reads CSARAFDEQFF. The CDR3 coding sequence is TGCAGTGCTAGAGCCTTCGATGAGCAGTTCTTC.

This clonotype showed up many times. For the CDR3, the DNA is TGCGCCAGCAGCTCCCTCGAGGGGGCCAGTGGAAACACCATATATTTT. Translation: CASSSLEGASGNTIYF. The chain employs TRBV5-1 and TRBJ1-3; 7 bases align to TRBD1. Trimming at V came to 3 bases and at J to 3 bases, leaving 9 bases not matched to a gene. Germline V gives CDR1 SGHRS, CDR2 YFSETQ. This CDR3 spans 16 amino acids.

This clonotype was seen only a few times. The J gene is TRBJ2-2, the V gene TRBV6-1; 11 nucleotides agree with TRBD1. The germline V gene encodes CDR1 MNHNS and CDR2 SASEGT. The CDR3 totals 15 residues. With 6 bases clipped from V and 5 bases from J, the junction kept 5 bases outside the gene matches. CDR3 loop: CASSQGQGETGELFF. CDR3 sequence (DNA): TGTGCCAGCAGCCAGGGACAGGGGGAGACCGGGGAGCTGTTTTTT.

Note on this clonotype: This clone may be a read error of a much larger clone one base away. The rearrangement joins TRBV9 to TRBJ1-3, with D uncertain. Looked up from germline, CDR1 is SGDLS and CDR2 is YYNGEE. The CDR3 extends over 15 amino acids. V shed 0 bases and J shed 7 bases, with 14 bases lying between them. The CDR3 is CASSVGENQANTIYF. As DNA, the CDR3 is TGTGCCAGCAGCGTAGGTGAGAACCAAGCGAACACCATATATTTT.

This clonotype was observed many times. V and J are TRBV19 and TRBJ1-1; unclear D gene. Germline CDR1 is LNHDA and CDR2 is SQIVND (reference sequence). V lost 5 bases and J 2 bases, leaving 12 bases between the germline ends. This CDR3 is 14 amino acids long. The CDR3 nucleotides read TGTGCCAGTAGTCTCCGACAACTAAACACTGAAGCTTTCTTT. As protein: CASSLRQLNTEAFF.

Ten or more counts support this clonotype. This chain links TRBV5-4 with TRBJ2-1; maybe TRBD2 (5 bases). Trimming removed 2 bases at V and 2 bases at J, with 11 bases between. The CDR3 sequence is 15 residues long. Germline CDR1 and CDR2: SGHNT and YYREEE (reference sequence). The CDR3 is CASSLPREAYNEQFF. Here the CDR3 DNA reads TGTGCCAGCAGCTTACCTCGGGAAGCCTACAATGAGCAGTTCTTC.

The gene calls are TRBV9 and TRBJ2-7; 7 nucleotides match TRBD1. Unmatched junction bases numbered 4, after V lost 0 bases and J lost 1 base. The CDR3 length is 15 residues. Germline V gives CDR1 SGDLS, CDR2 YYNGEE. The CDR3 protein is CASSVGQGWSYEQYF. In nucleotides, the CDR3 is TGTGCCAGCAGCGTAGGACAGGGATGGTCCTACGAGCAGTACTTC.

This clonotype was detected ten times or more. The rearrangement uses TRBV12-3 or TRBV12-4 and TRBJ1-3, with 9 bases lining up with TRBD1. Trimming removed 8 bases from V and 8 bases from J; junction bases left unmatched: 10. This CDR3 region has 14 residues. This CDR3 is CASGRDREAYTIYF. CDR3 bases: TGTGCCAGCGGACGGGACAGGGAGGCCTACACCATATATTTT.

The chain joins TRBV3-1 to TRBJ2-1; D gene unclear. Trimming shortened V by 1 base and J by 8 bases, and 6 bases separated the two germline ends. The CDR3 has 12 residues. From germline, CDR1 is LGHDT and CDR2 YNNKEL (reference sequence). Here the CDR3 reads CASSQVGHEQFF. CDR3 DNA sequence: TGTGCCAGCAGCCAAGTAGGGCATGAGCAGTTCTTC.

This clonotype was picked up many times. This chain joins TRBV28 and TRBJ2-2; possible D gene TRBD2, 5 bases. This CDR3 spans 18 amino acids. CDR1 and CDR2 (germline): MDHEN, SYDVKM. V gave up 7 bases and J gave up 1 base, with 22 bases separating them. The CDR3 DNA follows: TGTGCCAGCAACCCTTTGTCGGGGTACCGGGAGAACACCGGGGAGCTGTTTTTT. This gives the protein CASNPLSGYRENTGELFF.

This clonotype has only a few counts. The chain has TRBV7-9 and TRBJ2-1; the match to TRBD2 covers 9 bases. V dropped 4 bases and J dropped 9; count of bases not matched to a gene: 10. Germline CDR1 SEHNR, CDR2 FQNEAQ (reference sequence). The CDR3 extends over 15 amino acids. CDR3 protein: CASSSPGLAVSEQFF. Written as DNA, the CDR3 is TGTGCCAGCAGCTCACCGGGACTAGCAGTCAGTGAGCAGTTCTTC.

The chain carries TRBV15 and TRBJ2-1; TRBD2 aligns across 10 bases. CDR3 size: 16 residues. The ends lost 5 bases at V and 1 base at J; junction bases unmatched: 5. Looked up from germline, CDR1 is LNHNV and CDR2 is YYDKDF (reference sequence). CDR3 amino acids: CATSAGTSASYNEQFF. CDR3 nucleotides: TGTGCCACCAGCGCCGGGACTAGCGCTTCCTACAATGAGCAGTTCTTC.

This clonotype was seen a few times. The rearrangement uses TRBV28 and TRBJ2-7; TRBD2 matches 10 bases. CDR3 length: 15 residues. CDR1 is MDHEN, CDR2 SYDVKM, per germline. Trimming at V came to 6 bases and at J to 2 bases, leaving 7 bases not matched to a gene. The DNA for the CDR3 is TGTGCCAGCAGCTCAACCGGACTAGCGGCCTACGAGCAGTACTTC. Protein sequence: CASSSTGLAAYEQYF.

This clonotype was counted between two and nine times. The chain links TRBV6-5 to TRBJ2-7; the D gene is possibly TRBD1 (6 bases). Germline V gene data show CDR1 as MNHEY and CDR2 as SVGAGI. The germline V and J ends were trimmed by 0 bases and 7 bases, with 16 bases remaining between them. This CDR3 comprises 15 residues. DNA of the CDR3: TGTGCCAGCAGTTACTCTGAAGAGGGGGTGGATGAGCAGTACTTC. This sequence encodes CASSYSEEGVDEQYF.

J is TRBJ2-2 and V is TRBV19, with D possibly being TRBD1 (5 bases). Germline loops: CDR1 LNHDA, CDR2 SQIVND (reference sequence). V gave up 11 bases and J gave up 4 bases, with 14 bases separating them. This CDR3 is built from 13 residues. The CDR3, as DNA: TGTGCCGCCACAGGTGCGCTCACCGGGGAGCTGTTTTTT. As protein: CAATGALTGELFF.

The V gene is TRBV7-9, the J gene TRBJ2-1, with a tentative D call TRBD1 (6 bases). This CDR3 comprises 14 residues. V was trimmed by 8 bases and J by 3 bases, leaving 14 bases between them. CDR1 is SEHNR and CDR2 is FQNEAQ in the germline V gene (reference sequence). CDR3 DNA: TGTGCCAGCTCAGGGGACGTCTTCTACAATGAGCAGTTCTTC. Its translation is CASSGDVFYNEQFF. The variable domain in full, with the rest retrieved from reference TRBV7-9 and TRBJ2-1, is DTGVSQNPRHKITKRGQNVTFRCDPISEHNRLYWYRQTLGQGPEFLTYFQNEAQLEKSRLLSDRFSAERPKGSFSTLEIQRTEQGDSAMYLCASSGDVFYNEQFFGPGTRLTVL.

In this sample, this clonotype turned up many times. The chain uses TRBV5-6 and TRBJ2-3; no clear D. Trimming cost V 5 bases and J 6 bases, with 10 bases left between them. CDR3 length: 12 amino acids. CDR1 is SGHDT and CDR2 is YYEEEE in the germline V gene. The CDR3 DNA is TGTGCCAGCAGTAGGCCCTTCGATACGCAGTATTTT. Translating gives CASSRPFDTQYF.

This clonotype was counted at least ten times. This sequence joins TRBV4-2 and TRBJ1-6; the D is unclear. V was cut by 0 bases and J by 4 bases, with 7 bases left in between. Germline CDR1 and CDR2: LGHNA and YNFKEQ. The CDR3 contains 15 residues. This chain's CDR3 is CASSQEEGYNSPLHF. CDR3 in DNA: TGTGCCAGCAGCCAAGAGGAGGGTTATAATTCACCCCTCCACTTT.

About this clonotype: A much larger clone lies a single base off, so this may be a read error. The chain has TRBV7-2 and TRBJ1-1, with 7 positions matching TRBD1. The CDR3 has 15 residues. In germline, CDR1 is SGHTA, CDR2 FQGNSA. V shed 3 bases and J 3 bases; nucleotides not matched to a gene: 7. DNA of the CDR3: TGTGCCAGCAGCTTCCTAAGACAGGGAGACACTGAAGCTTTCTTT. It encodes CASSFLRQGDTEAFF.

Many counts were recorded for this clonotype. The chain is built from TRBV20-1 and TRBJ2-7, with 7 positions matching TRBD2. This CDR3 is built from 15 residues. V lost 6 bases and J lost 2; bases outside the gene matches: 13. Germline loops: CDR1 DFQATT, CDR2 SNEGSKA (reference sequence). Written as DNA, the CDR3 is TGCAGTGCCACCCTCAGCGGGACTGGCCCCTACGAGCAGTACTTC. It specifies CSATLSGTGPYEQYF.

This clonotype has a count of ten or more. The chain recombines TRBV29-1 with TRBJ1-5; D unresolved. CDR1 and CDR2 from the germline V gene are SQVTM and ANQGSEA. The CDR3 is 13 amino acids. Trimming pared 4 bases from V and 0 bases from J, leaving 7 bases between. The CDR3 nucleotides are TGCAGCGTTGCGGGCAGTAGCAATCAGCCCCAGCATTTT. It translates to CSVAGSSNQPQHF.

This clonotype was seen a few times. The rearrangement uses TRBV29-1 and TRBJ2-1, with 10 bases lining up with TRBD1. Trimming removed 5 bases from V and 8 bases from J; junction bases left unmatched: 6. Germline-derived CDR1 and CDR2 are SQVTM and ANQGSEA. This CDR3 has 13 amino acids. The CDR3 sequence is CSVFRDRGDEQFF. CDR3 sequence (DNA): TGCAGCGTTTTCCGGGACAGGGGCGATGAGCAGTTCTTC.

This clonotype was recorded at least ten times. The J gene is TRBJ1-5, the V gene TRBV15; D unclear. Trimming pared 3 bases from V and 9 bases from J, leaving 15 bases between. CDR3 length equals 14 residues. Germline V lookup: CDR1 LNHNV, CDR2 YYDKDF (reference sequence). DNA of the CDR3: TGTGCCACCAGCAGTCCGGGCATCGGTGGGCCCCAGCATTTT. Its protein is CATSSPGIGGPQHF.

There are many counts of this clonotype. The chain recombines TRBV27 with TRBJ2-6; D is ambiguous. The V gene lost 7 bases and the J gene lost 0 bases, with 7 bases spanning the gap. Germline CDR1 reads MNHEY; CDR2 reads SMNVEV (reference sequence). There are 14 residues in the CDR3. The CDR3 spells CASKISSGANVLTF. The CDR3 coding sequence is TGTGCCAGCAAGATCAGCTCTGGGGCCAACGTCCTGACTTTC.

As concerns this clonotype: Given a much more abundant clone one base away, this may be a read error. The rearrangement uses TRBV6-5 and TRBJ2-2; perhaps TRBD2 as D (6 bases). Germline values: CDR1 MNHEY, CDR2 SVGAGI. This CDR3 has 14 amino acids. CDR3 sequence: CASSWRGSPGELFF. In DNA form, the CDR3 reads TGTGCCAGTAGTTGGCGGGGTTCGCCCGGGGAGCTGTTTTTT.

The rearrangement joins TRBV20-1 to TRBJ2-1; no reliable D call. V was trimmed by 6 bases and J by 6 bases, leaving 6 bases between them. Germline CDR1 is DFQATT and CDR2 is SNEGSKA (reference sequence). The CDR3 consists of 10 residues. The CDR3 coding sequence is TGCAGTGCCGTAGTCAATGAGCAGTTCTTC. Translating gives CSAVVNEQFF.

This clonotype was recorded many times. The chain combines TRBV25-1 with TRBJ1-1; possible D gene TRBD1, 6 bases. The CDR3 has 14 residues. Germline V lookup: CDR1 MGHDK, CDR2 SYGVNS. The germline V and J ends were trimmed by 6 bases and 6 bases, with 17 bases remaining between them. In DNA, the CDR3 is TGTGCCAGCAGCCGACAGGAGGCGGGAGCTGAAGCTTTCTTT. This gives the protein CASSRQEAGAEAFF.